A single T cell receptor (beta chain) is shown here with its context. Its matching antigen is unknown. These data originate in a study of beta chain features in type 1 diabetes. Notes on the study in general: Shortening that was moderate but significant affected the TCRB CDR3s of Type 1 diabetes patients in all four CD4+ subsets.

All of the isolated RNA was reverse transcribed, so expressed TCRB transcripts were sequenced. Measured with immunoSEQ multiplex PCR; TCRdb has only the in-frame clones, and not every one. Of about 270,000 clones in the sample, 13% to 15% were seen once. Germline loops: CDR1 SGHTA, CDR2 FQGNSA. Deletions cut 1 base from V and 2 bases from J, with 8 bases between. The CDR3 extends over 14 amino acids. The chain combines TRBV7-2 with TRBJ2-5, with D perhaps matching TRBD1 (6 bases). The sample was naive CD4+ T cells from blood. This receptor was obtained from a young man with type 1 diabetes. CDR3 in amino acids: CASSLDRAQETQYF. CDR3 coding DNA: TGTGCCAGCAGCTTAGACAGGGCGCAAGAGACCCAGTACTTC. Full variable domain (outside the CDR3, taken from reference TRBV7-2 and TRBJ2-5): GAGVSQSPSNKVTEKGKDVELRCDPISGHTALYWYRQSLGQGLEFLIYFQGNSAPDKSGLPSDRFSAERTGGSVSTLTIQRTQQEDSAVYLCASSLDRAQETQYFGPGTRLLVL.